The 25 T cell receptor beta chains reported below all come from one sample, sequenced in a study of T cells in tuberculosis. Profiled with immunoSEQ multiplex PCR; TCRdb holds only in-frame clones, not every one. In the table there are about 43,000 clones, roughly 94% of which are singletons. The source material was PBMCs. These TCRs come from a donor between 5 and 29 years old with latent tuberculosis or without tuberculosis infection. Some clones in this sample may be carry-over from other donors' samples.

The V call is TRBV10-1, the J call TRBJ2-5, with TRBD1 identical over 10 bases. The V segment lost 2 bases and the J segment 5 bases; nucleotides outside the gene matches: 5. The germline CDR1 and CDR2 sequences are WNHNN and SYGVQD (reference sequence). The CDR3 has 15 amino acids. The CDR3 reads CASSEGTGVGETQYF. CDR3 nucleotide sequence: TGCGCCAGCAGTGAGGGGACAGGGGTCGGGGAGACCCAGTACTTC.

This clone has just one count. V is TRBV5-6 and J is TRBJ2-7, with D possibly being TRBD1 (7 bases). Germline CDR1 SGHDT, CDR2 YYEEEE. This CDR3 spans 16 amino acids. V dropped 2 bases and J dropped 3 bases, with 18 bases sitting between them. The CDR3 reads CASSFGGTAIVYEQYF. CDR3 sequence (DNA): TGTGCCAGCAGCTTCGGCGGGACAGCAATCGTCTACGAGCAGTACTTC. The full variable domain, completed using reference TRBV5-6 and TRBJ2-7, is DAGVTQSPTHLIKTRGQQVTLRCSPKSGHDTVSWYQQALGQGPQFIFQYYEEEERQRGNFPDRFSGHQFPNYSSELNVNALLLGDSALYLCASSFGGTAIVYEQYFGPGTRLTVT.

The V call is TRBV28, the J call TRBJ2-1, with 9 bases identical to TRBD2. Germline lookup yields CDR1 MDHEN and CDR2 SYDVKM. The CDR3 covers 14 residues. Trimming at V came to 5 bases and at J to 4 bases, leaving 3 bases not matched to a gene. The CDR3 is CASSLSGRYNEQFF. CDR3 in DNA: TGTGCCAGCAGTCTCAGCGGGAGGTACAATGAGCAGTTCTTC.

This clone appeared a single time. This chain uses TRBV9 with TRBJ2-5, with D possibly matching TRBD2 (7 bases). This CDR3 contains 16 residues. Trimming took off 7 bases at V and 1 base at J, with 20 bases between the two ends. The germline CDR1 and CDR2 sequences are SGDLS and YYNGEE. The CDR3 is CASGGWNSGSQETQYF. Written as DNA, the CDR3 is TGTGCCAGCGGGGGCTGGAATAGCGGGTCCCAAGAGACCCAGTACTTC.

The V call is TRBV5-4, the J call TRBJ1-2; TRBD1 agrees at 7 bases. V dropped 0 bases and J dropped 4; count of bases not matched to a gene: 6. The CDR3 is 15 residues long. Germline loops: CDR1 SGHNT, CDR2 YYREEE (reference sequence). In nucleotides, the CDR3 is TGTGCCAGCAGCTTGGGGACAGGAGGGTTCTATGGCTACACCTTC. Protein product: CASSLGTGGFYGYTF.

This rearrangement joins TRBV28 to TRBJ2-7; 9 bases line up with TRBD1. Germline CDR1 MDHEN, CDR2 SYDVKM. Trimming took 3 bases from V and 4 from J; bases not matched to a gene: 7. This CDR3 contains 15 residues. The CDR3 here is CASSFLTGGRYEQYF. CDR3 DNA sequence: TGTGCCAGCAGTTTTCTTACAGGGGGCAGGTACGAGCAGTACTTC.

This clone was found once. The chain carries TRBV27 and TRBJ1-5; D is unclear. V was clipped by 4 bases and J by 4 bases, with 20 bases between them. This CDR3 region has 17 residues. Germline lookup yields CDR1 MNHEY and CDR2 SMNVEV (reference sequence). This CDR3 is CASSSLTIGLKNQPQHF. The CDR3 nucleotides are TGTGCCAGCAGTTCCTTAACGATTGGACTGAAGAATCAGCCCCAGCATTTT.

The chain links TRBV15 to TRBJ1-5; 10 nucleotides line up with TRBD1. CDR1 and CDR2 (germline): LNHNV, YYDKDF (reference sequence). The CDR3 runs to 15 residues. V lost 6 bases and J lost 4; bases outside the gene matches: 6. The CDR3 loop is CATRTGTGDNQPQHF. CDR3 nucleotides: TGTGCCACCAGAACCGGGACAGGGGATAATCAGCCCCAGCATTTT.

CDR3 nucleotides: TGTGCCAGCAGCTGGGACAGGGGGAACACCATATATTTT. Translating gives CASSWDRGNTIYF. V gene TRBV5-6 combines with J gene TRBJ1-3; TRBD1 matches 11 bases. This CDR3 has 13 residues. V was pared by 3 bases and J by 7 bases, with 0 bases of the junction left unmatched. CDR1 is SGHDT and CDR2 is YYEEEE in the germline V gene.

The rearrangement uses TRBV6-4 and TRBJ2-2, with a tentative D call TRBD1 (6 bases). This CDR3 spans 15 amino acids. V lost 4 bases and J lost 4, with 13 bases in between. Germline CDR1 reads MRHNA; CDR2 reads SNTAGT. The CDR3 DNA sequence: TGTGCCAGCAGTGTTCTGGGGGCTAGCACCGGGGAGCTGTTTTTT. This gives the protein CASSVLGASTGELFF.

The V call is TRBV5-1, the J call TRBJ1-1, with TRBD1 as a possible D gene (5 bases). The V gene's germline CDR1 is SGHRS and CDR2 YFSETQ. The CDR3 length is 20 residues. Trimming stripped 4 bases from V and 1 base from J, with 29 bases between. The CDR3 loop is CASSLEGIGGPGGGNTEAFF. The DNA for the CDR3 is TGCGCCAGCAGCCTAGAGGGAATTGGTGGGCCCGGCGGGGGGAACACTGAAGCTTTCTTT.

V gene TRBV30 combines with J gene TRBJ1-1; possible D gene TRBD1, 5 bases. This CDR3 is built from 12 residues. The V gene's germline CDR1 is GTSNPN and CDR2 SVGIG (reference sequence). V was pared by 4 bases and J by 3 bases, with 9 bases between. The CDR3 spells CAWTGGDTEAFF. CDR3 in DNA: TGTGCCTGGACGGGAGGGGACACTGAAGCTTTCTTT.

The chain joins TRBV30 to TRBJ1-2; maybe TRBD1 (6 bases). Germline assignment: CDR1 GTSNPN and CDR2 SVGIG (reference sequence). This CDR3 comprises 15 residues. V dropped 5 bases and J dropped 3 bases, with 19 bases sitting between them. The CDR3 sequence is CAWDPMGGGDYGYTF. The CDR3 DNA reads TGTGCCTGGGACCCCATGGGAGGGGGGGACTATGGCTACACCTTC.

This CDR3 reads CASSQAAPGQGAPNTEAFF. The DNA for the CDR3 is TGCGCCAGCAGCCAAGCAGCCCCGGGACAGGGGGCTCCGAACACTGAAGCTTTCTTT. The J gene is TRBJ1-1, the V gene TRBV4-3, with 12 bases fitting TRBD1. This CDR3 is 19 amino acids long. The germline CDR1 and CDR2 sequences are LGHNA and YSLEER. V lost 1 base, J lost 1 base, and 10 bases stayed unmatched.

This CDR3 reads CASSIIRGPPSYEQYF. As DNA, the CDR3 is TGTGCCAGCAGCATAATCAGAGGCCCTCCCTCCTACGAGCAGTACTTC. The V call is TRBV7-2, the J call TRBJ2-7; no firm D call. V shed 5 bases and J shed 0 bases, with 17 bases lying between them. The CDR3 contains 16 residues. CDR1 is SGHTA and CDR2 is FQGNSA in the germline V gene.

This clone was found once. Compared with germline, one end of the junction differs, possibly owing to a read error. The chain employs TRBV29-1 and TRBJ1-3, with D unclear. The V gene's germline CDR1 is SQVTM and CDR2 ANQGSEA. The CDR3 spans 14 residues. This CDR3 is CRVGLLSSGNTIYF. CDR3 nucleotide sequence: TGCCGCGTAGGACTCCTGAGCTCTGGAAACACCATATATTTT.

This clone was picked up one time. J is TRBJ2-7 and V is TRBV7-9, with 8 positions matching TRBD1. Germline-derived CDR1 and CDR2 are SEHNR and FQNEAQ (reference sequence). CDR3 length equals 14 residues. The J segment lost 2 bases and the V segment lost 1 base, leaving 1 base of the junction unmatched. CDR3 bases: TGTGCCAGCAGCTTAGGGACAGGGCCCTACGAGCAGTACTTC. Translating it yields CASSLGTGPYEQYF.

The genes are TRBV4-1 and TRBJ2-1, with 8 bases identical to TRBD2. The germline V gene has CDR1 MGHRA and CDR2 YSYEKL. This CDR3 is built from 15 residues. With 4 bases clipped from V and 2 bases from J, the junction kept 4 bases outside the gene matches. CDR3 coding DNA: TGCGCCAGCAGCCGAGCAGCGGGAGCCTACAATGAGCAGTTCTTC. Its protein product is CASSRAAGAYNEQFF.

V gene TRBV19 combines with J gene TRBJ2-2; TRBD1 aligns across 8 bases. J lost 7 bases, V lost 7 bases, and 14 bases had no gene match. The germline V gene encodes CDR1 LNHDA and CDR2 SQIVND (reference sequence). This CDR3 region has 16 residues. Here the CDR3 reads CASTPLSGGTGGELFF. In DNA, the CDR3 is TGTGCCAGTACTCCCTTGTCAGGGGGCACCGGCGGGGAGCTGTTTTTT. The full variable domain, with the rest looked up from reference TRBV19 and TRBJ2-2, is DGGITQSPKYLFRKEGQNVTLSCEQNLNHDAMYWYRQDPGQGLRLIYYSQIVNDFQKGDIAEGYSVSREKKESFPLTVTSAQKNPTAFYLCASTPLSGGTGGELFFGEGSRLTVL.

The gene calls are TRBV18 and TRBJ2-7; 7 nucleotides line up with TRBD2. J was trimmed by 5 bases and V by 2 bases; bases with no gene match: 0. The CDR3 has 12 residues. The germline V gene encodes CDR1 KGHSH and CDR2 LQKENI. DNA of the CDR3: TGTGCCAGCTCACCAGGGGGGGACGAGCAGTACTTC. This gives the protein CASSPGGDEQYF.

The DNA of the CDR3 is TGTGCCAGCAGTGAGCCCATAGGAGCGCCCTACGAGCAGTACTTC. Residues: CASSEPIGAPYEQYF. The J gene is TRBJ2-7, the V gene TRBV2; D unclear. Germline V gene data show CDR1 as SNHLY and CDR2 as FYNNEI. Trimming took 3 bases from V and 2 from J, leaving 14 bases between them. This CDR3 has 15 amino acids.

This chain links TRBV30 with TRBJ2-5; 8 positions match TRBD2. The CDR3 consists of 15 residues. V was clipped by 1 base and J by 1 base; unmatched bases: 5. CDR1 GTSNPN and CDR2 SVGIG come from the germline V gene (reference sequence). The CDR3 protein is CAWSAGGRFQETQYF. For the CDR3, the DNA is TGTGCCTGGAGTGCGGGGGGGCGCTTCCAAGAGACCCAGTACTTC.

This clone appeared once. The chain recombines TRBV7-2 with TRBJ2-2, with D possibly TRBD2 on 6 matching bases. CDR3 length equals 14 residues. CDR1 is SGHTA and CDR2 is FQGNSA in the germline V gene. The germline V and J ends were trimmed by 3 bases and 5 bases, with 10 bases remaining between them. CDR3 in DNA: TGTGCCAGCAGCTTTAGCGGAATGACCGGGGAGCTGTTTTTT. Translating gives CASSFSGMTGELFF.

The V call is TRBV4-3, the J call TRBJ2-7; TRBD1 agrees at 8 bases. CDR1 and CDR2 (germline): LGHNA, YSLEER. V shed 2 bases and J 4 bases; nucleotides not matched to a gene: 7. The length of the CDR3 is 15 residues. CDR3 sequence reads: CASSQLRQGIYEQYF. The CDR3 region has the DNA TGCGCCAGCAGCCAATTGAGACAGGGGATATACGAGCAGTACTTC.

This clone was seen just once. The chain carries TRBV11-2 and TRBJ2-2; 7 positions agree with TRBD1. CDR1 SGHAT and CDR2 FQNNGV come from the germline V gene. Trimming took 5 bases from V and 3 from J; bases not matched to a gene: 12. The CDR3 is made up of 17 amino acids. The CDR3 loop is CASSLGVGTADTGELFF. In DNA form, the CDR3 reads TGTGCCAGCAGCCTAGGGGTCGGGACAGCTGACACCGGGGAGCTGTTTTTT.